This T cell receptor (beta chain) was identified during a study of blood T cells in healthy people across ages. Study observations and caveats: The study could not conclusively compare naive and antigen-experienced cells, given its unsorted PBMCs. Getting older went along with TCR beta diversity per million T cells dropping roughly linearly. More naive CD4+ cells and higher diversity were found in long-lived than in aged donors.

Trimming stripped 1 base from V and 3 bases from J, with 6 bases between. The CDR3 runs to 12 residues. Germline assignment: CDR1 SQVTM and CDR2 ANQGSEA. With a J-beta primer mix and a sample-barcoded 5' primer, a second PCR ran about 6 to 11 cycles. TCRdb reprocessed the 5' RACE reads via MiXCR and lists one record per CDR3 protein. The table lists roughly 1,300,000 distinct CDR3 sequences, roughly 60% of them singletons, with about 6.3% in the top ten. This clonotype turned up a few times. Its antigen is unknown. Peripheral blood from each donor was collected in a volume of approximately 10 milliliters.

The chain combines TRBV29-1 with TRBJ1-1; D perhaps matches TRBD1 (5 bases). Sequenced: blood. The TCR was taken from a young man in good health. The CDR3 protein is CSVEGRDTEAFF. In DNA, the CDR3 is TGCAGCGTTGAAGGCAGGGACACTGAAGCTTTCTTT. Based on the CDR3 plus reference TRBV29-1 and TRBJ1-1, the full variable domain is SAVISQKPSRDICQRGTSLTIQCQVDSQVTMMFWYRQQPGQSLTLIATANQGSEATYESGFVIDKFPISRPNLTFSTLTVSNMSPEDSSIYLCSVEGRDTEAFFGQGTRLTVV.